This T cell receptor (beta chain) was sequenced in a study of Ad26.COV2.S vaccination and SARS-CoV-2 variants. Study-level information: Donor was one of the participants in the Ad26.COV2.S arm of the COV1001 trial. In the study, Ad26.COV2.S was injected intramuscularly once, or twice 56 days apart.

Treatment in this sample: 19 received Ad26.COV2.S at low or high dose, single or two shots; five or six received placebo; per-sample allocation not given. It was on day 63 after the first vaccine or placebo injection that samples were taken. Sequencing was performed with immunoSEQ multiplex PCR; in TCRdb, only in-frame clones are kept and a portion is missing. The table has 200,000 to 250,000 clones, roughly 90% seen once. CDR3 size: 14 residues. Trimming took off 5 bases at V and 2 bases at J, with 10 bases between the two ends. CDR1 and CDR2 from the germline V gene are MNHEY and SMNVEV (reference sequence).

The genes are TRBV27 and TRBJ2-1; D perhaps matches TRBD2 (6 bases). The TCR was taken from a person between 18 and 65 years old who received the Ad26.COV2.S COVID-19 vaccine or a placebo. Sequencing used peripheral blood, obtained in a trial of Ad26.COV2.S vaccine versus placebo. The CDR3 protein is CASSTGVPYNEQFF. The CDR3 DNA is TGTGCCAGCAGTACGGGGGTCCCCTACAATGAGCAGTTCTTC.